Below are 14 T cell receptor beta chains sequenced from a single sample in a study of control samples from healthy donors and cancer patients. The method was immunoSEQ multiplex PCR; TCRdb's version includes in-frame clones alone and lacks a portion of them. Here the sample spans a few hundred thousand clones, 80% to 95% being singletons. Sequencing used PBMCs. The receptors were sampled from a man between 35 and 55 years old with head and neck cancer.

The J gene is TRBJ2-3, the V gene TRBV3-1 (or the pseudogene TRBV3-2); possibly TRBD2 for D (6 bases). This CDR3 spans 13 amino acids. Deletions cut 4 bases from V and 11 bases from J, with 16 bases between. Germline CDR1 is LGHDT and CDR2 is YNNKEL (reference sequence). CDR3 residues: CASSRGLPEGQYF. CDR3 bases: TGTGCCAGCAGCCGAGGACTACCCGAGGGGCAGTATTTT.

This clone has a handful of counts. V and J are TRBV7-9 and TRBJ1-1, with TRBD1 as a possible D gene (6 bases). V gave up 5 bases and J gave up 1 base, with 8 bases separating them. The CDR3 covers 13 residues. CDR1 is SEHNR, CDR2 FQNEAQ, per germline (reference sequence). CDR3 nucleotides: TGTGCCAGCAGCCTCAGGGGGAACACTGAAGCTTTCTTT. This translates into CASSLRGNTEAFF. Full variable domain (remainder filled in from reference TRBV7-9 and TRBJ1-1): DTGVSQNPRHKITKRGQNVTFRCDPISEHNRLYWYRQTLGQGPEFLTYFQNEAQLEKSRLLSDRFSAERPKGSFSTLEIQRTEQGDSAMYLCASSLRGNTEAFFGQGTRLTVV.

CDR3 sequence (DNA): TGTGCCAGCAGTACCCGCGAAGCTTTCTTT. As protein: CASSTREAFF. The J gene is TRBJ1-1, the V gene TRBV12-3 or TRBV12-4; D not certain. The ends were cut back, 5 bases at V and 8 bases at J, with 6 bases in the middle. There are 10 residues in the CDR3.

J is TRBJ1-4 and V is TRBV5-6; 9 bases map to TRBD1. V shed 2 bases, J shed 7 bases, and the junction held 9 bases outside the gene matches. Per the germline V gene, CDR1 is SGHDT and CDR2 is YYEEEE. The CDR3 covers 16 residues. The CDR3 sequence is CASSFLWTGVGEKLFF. CDR3 coding DNA: TGTGCCAGCAGCTTCCTCTGGACAGGGGTCGGTGAAAAACTGTTTTTT.

This clone was detected once. The chain recombines TRBV30 with TRBJ1-1, with a possible D match to TRBD1 (5 bases). Germline values: CDR1 GTSNPN, CDR2 SVGIG (reference sequence). Trimming cost V 4 bases and J 4 bases, with 16 bases left between them. This CDR3 contains 14 residues. The CDR3: CAWTPRDLPTEAFF. The CDR3 DNA follows: TGTGCCTGGACCCCCAGGGACCTTCCCACTGAAGCTTTCTTT.

The chain carries TRBV28 and TRBJ2-7; unclear D gene. Trimming pared 6 bases from V and 0 bases from J, leaving 15 bases between. CDR3 length: 15 amino acids. Germline V gene lookup returns CDR1 MDHEN and CDR2 SYDVKM. The CDR3 bases are TGTGCCAGCAGGATGGTGACACTGAGCTCCTACGAGCAGTACTTC. Encoded protein: CASRMVTLSSYEQYF.

The chain is built from TRBV19 and TRBJ2-1, with TRBD2 identical over 13 bases. This CDR3 contains 16 residues. The germline V gene encodes CDR1 LNHDA and CDR2 SQIVND (reference sequence). Trimming took 3 bases from V and 9 from J; bases not matched to a gene: 8. This chain's CDR3 is CASSIVLAGGPSEQFF. DNA of the CDR3: TGTGCCAGTAGTATTGTACTAGCGGGGGGGCCAAGTGAGCAGTTCTTC.

The J gene is TRBJ1-5, the V gene TRBV4-1; 7 bases align to TRBD1. The trim removed 4 bases at V and 4 bases at J, leaving 16 bases unmatched. Germline V gene data show CDR1 as MGHRA and CDR2 as YSYEKL. The CDR3 is 18 amino acids. CDR3 nucleotide sequence: TGCGCCAGCAGCCTAAGCCCCCACACAGGGGTGGGTAATCAGCCCCAGCATTTT. Encoded protein: CASSLSPHTGVGNQPQHF.

The DNA of the CDR3 is TGTGCCAGCAGTTGGACAGCGGGCTACACCGGGGAGCTGTTTTTT. The encoded protein is CASSWTAGYTGELFF. V gene TRBV11-2 combines with J gene TRBJ2-2; D assignment may be TRBD1 or TRBD2 (6 bases each). Germline-derived CDR1 and CDR2 are SGHAT and FQNNGV. The length of the CDR3 is 15 residues. Trimming took off 6 bases at V and 3 bases at J, with 14 bases between the two ends.

This chain links TRBV2 with TRBJ1-2; D gene ambiguous. The CDR3 is 12 amino acids. Germline CDR1 SNHLY, CDR2 FYNNEI. Between the trimmed V and J ends, which lost 6 bases and 5 bases, there was a span of 10 bases. DNA of the CDR3: TGTGCCAGCAGCGAACAGCTATATGGCTACACCTTC. Translation gives CASSEQLYGYTF.

The V call is TRBV7-2, the J call TRBJ1-1; D is possibly TRBD1 (6 bases). The V gene's germline CDR1 is SGHTA and CDR2 FQGNSA. The V end was cut by 7 bases, the J end by 1 base, with 16 bases between. The length of the CDR3 is 15 residues. The CDR3 bases are TGTGCCAGCAAACCCACAGGGATTGGGAACACTGAAGCTTTCTTT. Protein product: CASKPTGIGNTEAFF.

The V and J genes are TRBV11-2 and TRBJ2-7, with TRBD1 as a possible D gene (6 bases). Germline CDR1 SGHAT, CDR2 FQNNGV. V was pared by 0 bases and J by 0 bases, with 18 bases between. CDR3 length equals 18 residues. CDR3 in DNA: TGTGCCAGCAGCTTAGATGCCGTGTACAGGGTAAGCTCCTACGAGCAGTACTTC. It codes for CASSLDAVYRVSSYEQYF.

The chain joins TRBV28 to TRBJ1-1; no clear D. Trimming removed 6 bases at V and 6 bases at J, with 11 bases between. Looked up from germline, CDR1 is MDHEN and CDR2 is SYDVKM. This CDR3 has 12 residues. This CDR3 reads CASSPFPPEAFF. In DNA form, the CDR3 reads TGTGCCAGCAGCCCTTTCCCCCCTGAAGCTTTCTTT.

The chain recombines TRBV27 with TRBJ1-5, with D unclear. The CDR3 has 13 residues. Germline CDR1 and CDR2: MNHEY and SMNVEV (reference sequence). Trimming left V 6 bases short and J 10 bases short, with 16 bases between. Here the CDR3 DNA reads TGTGCCAGCAGGAAGACCGGTTCTGGTCCCCAGCATTTT. Translating gives CASRKTGSGPQHF.